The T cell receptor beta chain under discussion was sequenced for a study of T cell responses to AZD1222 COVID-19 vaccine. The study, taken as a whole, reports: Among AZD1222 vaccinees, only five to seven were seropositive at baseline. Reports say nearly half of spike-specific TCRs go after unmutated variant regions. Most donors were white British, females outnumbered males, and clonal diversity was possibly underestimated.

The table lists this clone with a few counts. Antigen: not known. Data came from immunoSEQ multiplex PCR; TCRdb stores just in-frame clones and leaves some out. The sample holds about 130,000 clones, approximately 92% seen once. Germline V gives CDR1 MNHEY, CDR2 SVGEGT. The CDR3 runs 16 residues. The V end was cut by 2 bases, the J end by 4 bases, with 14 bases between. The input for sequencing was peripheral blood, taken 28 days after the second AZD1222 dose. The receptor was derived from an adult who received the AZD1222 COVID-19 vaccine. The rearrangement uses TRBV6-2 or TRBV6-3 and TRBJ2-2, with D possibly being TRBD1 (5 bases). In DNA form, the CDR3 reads TGTGCCAGCAGTTACCCTACAGGAATCCCCACCGGGGAGCTGTTTTTT. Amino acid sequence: CASSYPTGIPTGELFF.